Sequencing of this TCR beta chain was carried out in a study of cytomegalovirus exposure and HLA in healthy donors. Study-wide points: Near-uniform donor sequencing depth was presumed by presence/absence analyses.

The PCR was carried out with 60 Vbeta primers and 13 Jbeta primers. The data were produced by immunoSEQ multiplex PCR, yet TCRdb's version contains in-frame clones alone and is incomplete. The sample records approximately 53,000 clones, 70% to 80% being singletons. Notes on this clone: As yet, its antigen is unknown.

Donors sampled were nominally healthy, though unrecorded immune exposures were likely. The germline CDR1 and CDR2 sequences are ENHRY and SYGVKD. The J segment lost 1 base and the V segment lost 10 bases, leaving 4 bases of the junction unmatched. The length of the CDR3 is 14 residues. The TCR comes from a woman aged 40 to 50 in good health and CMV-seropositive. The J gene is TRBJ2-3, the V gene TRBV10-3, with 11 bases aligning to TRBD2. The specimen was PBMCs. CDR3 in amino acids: CASKTSGGTDTQYF. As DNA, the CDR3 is TGTGCCAGCAAGACTAGCGGGGGCACAGATACGCAGTATTTT.